This TCR beta chain emerged from a study of blood T cell repertoires in COVID-19. Background on the study: The cDNA or gDNA used as material had been derived from T cells, B-cell-depleted T cells, or PBMCs.

Measured with immunoSEQ multiplex PCR; TCRdb has only the in-frame clones, and not every one. The sample consists of roughly 100,000 clones, approximately 80% of them appearing once. The sequence was obtained from a woman aged 55 to 70 with acute or convalescent COVID-19. The sequencing input was peripheral blood.

The DNA of the CDR3 is TGCGCCAGCAGTGAGTCGGGACAGAACTTCTACAATGAGCAGTTCTTC. This encodes CASSESGQNFYNEQFF. V usage is TRBV10-2 and J usage is TRBJ2-1; 7 bases map to TRBD1. Germline V gene sequence: CDR1 WSHSY, CDR2 SAAADI. The trim removed 0 bases at V and 3 bases at J, leaving 5 bases unmatched. This CDR3 contains 16 residues.